Below, one T cell receptor beta chain is given with its context. Its antigen is undetermined. Germline loops: CDR1 LGHNA, CDR2 YSLEER. The J segment lost 6 bases and the V segment lost 0 bases, leaving 6 bases of the junction unmatched. CDR3 length: 16 residues. The entry originates in a study of cytomegalovirus exposure and HLA in healthy donors. Study-wide results and limits: In a later analysis, V- and J-gene trimming of beta chains associated with a DCLRE1C missense variant, replicated independently.

The PCR made use of 60 Vbeta and 13 Jbeta primers. The repertoire was sequenced with immunoSEQ multiplex PCR; TCRdb's copy has only in-frame clones and lacks some. The sample has more than 70,000 clones; 75% to 85% are singletons. This receptor was taken from a man between 50 and 59 years old in good health and CMV-seropositive. The chain couples TRBV4-3 to TRBJ2-7, with 12 bases fitting TRBD2. Sequenced: PBMCs. The CDR3 coding sequence is TGCGCCAGCAGCCAAGAGGAGACTAGCGGGAGCCTCGAGCAGTACTTC. It is translated as CASSQEETSGSLEQYF.